This TCR beta chain was recorded in a study of graft-versus-host responses after intestinal transplantation. Overall study context: The transplants performed in recipients were multivisceral, liver-intestinal, or isolated intestinal. After anti-thymocyte globulin induction, recipients took tacrolimus and steroids for two to three years. Findings of the study overall: GvH clones were found in recipient marrow; some appeared first in ileum or blood.

Points on this clone: Its antigen is currently unknown.

TCRdb's table, derived via immunoSEQ multiplex PCR, lists solely in-frame clones and lacks some. Of 70,000 to 75,000 clones listed, 80% to 90% were seen once; the top ten hold 2.5%. The TCR comes from a human donor who received an intestinal transplant. The sample here was unstimulated CD8+ T cells sorted from spleen or lymph node cells, taken before intestinal transplant.

The CDR3 here is CASSEGLAGSNEQFF. The DNA of the CDR3 is TGCGCCAGCAGTGAGGGGCTAGCGGGCTCCAATGAGCAGTTCTTC. The chain uses TRBV10-2 and TRBJ2-1; TRBD2 matches at 8 bases. Germline loops: CDR1 WSHSY, CDR2 SAAADI. CDR3 length: 15 residues. V shed 2 bases and J 6 bases; nucleotides not matched to a gene: 6.